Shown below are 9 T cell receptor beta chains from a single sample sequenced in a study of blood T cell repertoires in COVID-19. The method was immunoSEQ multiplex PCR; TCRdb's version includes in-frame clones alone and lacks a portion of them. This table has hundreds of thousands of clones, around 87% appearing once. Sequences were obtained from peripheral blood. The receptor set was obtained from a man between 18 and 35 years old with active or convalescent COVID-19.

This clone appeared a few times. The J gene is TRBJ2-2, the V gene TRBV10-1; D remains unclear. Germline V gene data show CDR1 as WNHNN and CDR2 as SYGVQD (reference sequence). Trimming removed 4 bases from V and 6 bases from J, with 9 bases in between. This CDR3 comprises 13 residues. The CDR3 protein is CASSVYVPGELFF. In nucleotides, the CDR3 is TGCGCCAGCAGTGTTTATGTTCCCGGGGAGCTGTTTTTT.

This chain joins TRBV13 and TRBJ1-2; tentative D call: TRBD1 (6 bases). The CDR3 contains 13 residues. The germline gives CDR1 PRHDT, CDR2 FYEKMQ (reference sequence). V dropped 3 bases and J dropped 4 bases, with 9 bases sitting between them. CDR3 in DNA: TGTGCCAGCAGCTTCCGGACAGTCTATGGCTACACCTTC. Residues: CASSFRTVYGYTF.

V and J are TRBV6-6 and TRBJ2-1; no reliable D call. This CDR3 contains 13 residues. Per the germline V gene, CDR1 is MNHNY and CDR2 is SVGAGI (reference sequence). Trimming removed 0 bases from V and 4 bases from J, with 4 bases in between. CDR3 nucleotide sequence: TGTGCCAGCAGTTACTCGGCTTACAATGAGCAGTTCTTC. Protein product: CASSYSAYNEQFF.

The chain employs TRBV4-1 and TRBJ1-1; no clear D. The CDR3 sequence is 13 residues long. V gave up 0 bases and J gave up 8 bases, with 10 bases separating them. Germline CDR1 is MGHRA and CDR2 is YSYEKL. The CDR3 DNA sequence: TGCGCCAGCAGCCAAGAGGGCACCAGGGAAGCTTTCTTT. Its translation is CASSQEGTREAFF.

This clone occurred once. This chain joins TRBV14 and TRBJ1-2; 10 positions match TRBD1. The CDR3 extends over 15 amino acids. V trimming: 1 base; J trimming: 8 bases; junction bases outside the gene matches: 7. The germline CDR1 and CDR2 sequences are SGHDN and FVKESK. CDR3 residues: CASSQAPGQGVGYTF. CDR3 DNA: TGTGCCAGCAGCCAAGCCCCCGGACAGGGGGTGGGCTACACCTTC.

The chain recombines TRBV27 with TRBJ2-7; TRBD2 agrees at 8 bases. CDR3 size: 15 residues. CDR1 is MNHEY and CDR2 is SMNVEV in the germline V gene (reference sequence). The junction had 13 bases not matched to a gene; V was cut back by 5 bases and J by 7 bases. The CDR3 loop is CASSSEAGAPWEQYF. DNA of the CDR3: TGTGCCAGCAGTAGTGAAGCGGGAGCCCCCTGGGAGCAGTACTTC.

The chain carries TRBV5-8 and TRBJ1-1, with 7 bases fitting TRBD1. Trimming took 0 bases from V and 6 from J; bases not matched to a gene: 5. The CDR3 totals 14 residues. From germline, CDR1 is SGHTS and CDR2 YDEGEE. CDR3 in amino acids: CASSLGDRGAEAFF. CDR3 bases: TGTGCCAGCAGCTTGGGGGACAGAGGGGCTGAAGCTTTCTTT.

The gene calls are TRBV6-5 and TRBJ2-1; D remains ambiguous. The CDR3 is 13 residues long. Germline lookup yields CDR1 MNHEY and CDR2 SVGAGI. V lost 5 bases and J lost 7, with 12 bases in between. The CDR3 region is CASSTAAWNEQFF. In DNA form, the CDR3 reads TGTGCCAGCAGTACAGCCGCCTGGAATGAGCAGTTCTTC.

The CDR3 reads CASSGNQGYEQYF. CDR3 bases: TGTGCCAGCAGCGGAAATCAGGGGTACGAGCAGTACTTC. The chain uses TRBV7-6 and TRBJ2-7; tentatively, D is TRBD1 (6 bases). The CDR3 has 13 amino acids. With 5 bases removed from V and 4 bases from J, the gap between germline ends came to 12 bases. Germline CDR1 and CDR2: SGHVS and FNYEAQ.